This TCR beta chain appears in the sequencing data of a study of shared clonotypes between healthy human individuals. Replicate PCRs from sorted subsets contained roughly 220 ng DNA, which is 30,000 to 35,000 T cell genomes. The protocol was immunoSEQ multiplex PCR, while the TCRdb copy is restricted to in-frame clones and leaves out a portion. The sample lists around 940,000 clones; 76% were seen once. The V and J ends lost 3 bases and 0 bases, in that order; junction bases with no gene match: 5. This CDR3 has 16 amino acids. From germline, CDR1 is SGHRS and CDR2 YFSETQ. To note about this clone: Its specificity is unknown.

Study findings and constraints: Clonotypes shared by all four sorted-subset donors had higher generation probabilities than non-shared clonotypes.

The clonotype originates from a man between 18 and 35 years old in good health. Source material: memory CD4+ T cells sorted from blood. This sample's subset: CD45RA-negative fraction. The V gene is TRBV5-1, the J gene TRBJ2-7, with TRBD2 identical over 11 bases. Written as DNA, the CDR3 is TGCGCCAGCAGCTCATTAGCGGGAGGGAGCTCCTACGAGCAGTACTTC. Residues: CASSSLAGGSSYEQYF. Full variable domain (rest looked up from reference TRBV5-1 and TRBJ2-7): KAGVTQTPRYLIKTRGQQVTLSCSPISGHRSVSWYQQTPGQGLQFLFEYFSETQRNKGNFPGRFSGRQFSNSRSEMNVSTLELGDSALYLCASSSLAGGSSYEQYFGPGTRLTVT.